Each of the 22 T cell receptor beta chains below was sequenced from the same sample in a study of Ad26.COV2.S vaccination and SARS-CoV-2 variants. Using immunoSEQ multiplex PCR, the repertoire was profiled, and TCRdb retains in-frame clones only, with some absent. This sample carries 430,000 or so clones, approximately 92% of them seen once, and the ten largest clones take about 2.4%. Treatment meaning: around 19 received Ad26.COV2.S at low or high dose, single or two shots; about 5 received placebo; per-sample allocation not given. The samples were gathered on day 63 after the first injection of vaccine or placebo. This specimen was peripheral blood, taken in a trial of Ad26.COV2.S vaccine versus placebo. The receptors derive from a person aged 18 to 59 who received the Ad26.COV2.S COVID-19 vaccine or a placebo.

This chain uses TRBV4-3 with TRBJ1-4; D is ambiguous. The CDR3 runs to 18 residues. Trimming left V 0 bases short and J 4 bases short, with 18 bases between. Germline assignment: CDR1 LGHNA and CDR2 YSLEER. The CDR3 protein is CASSQDSLVGNINEKLFF. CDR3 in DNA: TGCGCCAGCAGCCAAGATTCTTTGGTAGGGAACATTAATGAAAAACTGTTTTTT.

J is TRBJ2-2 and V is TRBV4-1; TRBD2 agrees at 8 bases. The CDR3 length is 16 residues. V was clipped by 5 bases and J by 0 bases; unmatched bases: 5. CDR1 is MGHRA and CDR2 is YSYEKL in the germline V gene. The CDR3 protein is CASSFSGVANTGELFF. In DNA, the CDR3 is TGCGCCAGCAGCTTTAGCGGGGTTGCGAACACCGGGGAGCTGTTTTTT.

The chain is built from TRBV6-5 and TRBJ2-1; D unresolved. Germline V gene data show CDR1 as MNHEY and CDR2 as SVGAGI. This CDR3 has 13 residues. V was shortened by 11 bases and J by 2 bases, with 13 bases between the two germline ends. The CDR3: CAHTAVPYNEQFF. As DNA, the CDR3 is TGTGCCCATACCGCCGTCCCCTACAATGAGCAGTTCTTC.

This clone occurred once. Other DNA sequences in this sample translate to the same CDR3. This CDR3 is CASSPGLAGADTQYF. The CDR3, as DNA: TGTGCCAGCAGCCCAGGACTAGCGGGGGCGGATACGCAGTATTTT. V and J are TRBV7-3 and TRBJ2-3, with 13 bases fitting TRBD2. Germline CDR1 SGHTA, CDR2 FQGTGA. V was clipped by 5 bases and J by 6 bases; unmatched bases: 5. CDR3 size: 15 residues.

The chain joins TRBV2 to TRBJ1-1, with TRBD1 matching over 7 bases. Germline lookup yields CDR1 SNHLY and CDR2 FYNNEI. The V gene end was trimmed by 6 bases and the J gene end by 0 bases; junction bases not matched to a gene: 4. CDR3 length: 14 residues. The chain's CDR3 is CASSLGQVNTEAFF. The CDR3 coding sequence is TGTGCCAGCAGCCTCGGACAGGTGAACACTGAAGCTTTCTTT.

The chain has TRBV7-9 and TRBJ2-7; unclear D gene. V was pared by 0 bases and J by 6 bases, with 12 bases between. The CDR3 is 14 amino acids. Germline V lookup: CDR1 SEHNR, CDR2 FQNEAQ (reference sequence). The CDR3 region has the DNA TGTGCCAGCAGCTTAGCGCGGTCCGGGCCCGAGCAGTACTTC. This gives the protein CASSLARSGPEQYF.

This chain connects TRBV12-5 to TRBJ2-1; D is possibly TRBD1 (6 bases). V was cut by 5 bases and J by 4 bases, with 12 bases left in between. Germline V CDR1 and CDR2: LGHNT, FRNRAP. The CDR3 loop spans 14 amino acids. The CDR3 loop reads CASGPRGGYNEQFF. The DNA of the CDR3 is TGTGCTAGTGGTCCTCGAGGGGGATACAATGAGCAGTTCTTC.

Here the CDR3 DNA reads TGTGCCAGCAGCAACCGGGGAGACGGGGGCTACACCTTC. Its protein product is CASSNRGDGGYTF. The chain combines TRBV9 with TRBJ1-2, with D hard to call. Trimming removed 4 bases from V and 8 bases from J, with 15 bases in between. From germline, CDR1 is SGDLS and CDR2 YYNGEE. The CDR3 covers 13 residues. Combining the CDR3 with reference TRBV9 and TRBJ1-2 gives the whole variable domain DSGVTQTPKHLITATGQRVTLRCSPRSGDLSVYWYQQSLDQGLQFLIQYYNGEERAKGNILERFSAQQFPDLHSELNLSSLELGDSALYFCASSNRGDGGYTFGSGTRLTVV.

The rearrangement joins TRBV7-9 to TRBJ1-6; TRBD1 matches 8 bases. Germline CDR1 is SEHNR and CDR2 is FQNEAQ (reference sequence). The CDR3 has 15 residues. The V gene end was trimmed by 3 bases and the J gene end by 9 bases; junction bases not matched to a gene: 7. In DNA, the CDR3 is TGTGCCAGCAGCTTTACTGGACAGGGAGTTTCACCCCTCCACTTT. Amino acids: CASSFTGQGVSPLHF.

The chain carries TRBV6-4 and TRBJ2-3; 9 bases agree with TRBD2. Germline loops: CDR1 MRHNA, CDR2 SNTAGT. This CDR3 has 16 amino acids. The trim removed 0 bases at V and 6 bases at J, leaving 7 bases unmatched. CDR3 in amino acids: CASSDSAGGTPDTQYF. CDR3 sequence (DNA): TGTGCCAGCAGTGACTCGGCGGGGGGGACCCCGGATACGCAGTATTTT.

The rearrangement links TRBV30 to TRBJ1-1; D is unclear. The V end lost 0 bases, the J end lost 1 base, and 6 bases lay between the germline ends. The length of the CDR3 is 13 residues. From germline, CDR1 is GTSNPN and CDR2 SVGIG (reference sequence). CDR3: CAWSVRGNTEAFF. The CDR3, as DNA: TGTGCCTGGAGTGTTAGAGGGAACACTGAAGCTTTCTTT. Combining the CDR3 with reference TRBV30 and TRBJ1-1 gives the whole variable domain SQTIHQWPATLVQPVGSPLSLECTVEGTSNPNLYWYRQAAGRGLQLLFYSVGIGQISSEVPQNLSASRPQDRQFILSSKKLLLSDSGFYLCAWSVRGNTEAFFGQGTRLTVV.

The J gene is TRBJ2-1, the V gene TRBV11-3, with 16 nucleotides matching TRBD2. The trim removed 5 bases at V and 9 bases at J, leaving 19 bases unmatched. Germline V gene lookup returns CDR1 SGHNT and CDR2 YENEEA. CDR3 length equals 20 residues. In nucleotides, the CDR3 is TGTGCCAGCAGCCCCCTAGTCCCGGGACTAGCGGGAGGGCCAGGCGGTGAGCAGTTCTTC. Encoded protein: CASSPLVPGLAGGPGGEQFF.

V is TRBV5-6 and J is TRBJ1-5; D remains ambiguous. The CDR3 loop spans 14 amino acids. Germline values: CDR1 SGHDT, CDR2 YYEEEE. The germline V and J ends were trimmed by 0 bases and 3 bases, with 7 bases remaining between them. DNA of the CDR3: TGTGCCAGCAGCTTGGGGTCTCCCAATCAGCCCCAGCATTTT. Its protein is CASSLGSPNQPQHF.

CDR3 protein: CASSPSITRSPFF. In DNA, the CDR3 is TGTGCCAGCAGCCCCTCGATCACTAGATCCCCGTTCTTC. The chain links TRBV7-2 to TRBJ2-1, with TRBD2 as a possible D gene (5 bases). The CDR3 has 13 amino acids. Germline V gives CDR1 SGHTA, CDR2 FQGNSA. Trimming removed 5 bases from V and 15 bases from J, with 20 bases in between.

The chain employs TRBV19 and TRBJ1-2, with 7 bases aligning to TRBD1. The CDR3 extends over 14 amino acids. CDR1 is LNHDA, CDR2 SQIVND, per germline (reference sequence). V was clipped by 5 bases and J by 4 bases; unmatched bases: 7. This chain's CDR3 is CASSPMDRPYGYTF. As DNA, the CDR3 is TGTGCCAGTAGTCCCATGGACAGGCCCTATGGCTACACCTTC.

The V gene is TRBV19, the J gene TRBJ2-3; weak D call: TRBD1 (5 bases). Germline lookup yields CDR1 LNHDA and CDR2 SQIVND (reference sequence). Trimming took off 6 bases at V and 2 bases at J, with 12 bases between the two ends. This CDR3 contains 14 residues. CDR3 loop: CASRPPGHTDTQYF. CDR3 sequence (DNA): TGTGCCAGTAGGCCCCCAGGGCACACAGATACGCAGTATTTT.

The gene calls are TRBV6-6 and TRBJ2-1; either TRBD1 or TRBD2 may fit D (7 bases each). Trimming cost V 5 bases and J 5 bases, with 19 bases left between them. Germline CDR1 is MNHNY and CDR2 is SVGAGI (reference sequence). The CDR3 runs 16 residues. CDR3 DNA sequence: TGTGCCAGCAGTCGAATGTGGGCAGGGGGGGACAATGAGCAGTTCTTC. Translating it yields CASSRMWAGGDNEQFF.

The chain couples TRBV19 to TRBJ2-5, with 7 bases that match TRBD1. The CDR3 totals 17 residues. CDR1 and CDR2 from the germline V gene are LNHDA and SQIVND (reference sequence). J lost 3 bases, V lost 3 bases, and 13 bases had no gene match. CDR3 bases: TGTGCCAGTAGTATCCTCTCGGGACAGTCAAGAAAAGAGACCCAGTACTTC. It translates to CASSILSGQSRKETQYF.

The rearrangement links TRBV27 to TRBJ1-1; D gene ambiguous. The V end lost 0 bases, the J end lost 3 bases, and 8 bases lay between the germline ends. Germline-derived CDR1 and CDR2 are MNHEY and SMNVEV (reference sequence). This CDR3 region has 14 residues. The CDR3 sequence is CASSLSLTHTEAFF. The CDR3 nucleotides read TGTGCCAGCAGTTTATCGCTCACTCACACTGAAGCTTTCTTT.

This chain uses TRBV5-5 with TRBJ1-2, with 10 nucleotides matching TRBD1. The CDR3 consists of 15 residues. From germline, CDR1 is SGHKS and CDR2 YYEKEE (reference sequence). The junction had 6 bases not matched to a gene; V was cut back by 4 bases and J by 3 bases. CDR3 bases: TGTGCCAGCAGCCAAACCGGGACAGGGGACTATGGCTACACCTTC. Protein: CASSQTGTGDYGYTF.

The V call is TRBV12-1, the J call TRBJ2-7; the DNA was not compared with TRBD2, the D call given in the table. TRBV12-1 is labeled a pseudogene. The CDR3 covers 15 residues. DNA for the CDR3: TGTGCCAGCAGCTTCGATGCAAGGGGGGGTTCAGAGCAGTACGTC. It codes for CASSFDARGGSEQYV.

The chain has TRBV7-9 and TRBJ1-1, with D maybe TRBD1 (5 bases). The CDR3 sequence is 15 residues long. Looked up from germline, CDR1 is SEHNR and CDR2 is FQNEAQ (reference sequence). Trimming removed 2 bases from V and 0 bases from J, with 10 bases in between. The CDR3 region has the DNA TGTGCCAGCAGCTTAAAAGGGGTTCTGAACACTGAAGCTTTCTTT. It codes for CASSLKGVLNTEAFF. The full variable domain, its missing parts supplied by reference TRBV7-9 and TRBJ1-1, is DTGVSQNPRHKITKRGQNVTFRCDPISEHNRLYWYRQTLGQGPEFLTYFQNEAQLEKSRLLSDRFSAERPKGSFSTLEIQRTEQGDSAMYLCASSLKGVLNTEAFFGQGTRLTVV.